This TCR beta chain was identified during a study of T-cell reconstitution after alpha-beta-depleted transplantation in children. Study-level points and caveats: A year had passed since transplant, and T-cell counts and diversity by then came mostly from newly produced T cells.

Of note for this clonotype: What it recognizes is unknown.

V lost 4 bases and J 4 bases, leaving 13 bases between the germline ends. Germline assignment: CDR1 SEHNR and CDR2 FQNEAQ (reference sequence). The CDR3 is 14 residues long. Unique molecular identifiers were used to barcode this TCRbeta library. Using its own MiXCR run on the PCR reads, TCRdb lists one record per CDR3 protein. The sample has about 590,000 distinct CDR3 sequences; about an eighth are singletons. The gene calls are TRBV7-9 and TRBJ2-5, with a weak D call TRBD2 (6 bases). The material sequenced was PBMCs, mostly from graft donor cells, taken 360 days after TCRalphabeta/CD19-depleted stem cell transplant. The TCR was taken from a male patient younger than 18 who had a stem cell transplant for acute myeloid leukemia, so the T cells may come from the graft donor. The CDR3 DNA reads TGTGCCAGCAGCTCCCTGGGAGCGGGAGAGACCCAGTACTTC. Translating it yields CASSSLGAGETQYF. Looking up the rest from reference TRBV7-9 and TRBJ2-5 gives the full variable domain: DTGVSQNPRHKITKRGQNVTFRCDPISEHNRLYWYRQTLGQGPEFLTYFQNEAQLEKSRLLSDRFSAERPKGSFSTLEIQRTEQGDSAMYLCASSSLGAGETQYFGPGTRLLVL.